The source of this T cell receptor beta chain is a study of beta chain features in type 1 diabetes (dated by TCRdb to 2016 to 2019). About the study as a whole: No differences in mean age, gender distribution, total cell number or subset yield were found between patients and healthy donors. In the study, recently diagnosed type 1 diabetes patients and matched healthy donors were compared on the TCRB repertoires of their sorted circulating CD4+ T cell subsets. Whereas all 28 donors provided naive and central memory subsets, regulatory and stem cell-like memory subsets were isolated from just 8 patients and about 8 healthy donors. A total of approximately 110,000,000 sorted cells were examined across all samples, and a strong correlation was observed between cell number per subset and RNA yield.

As for this clone: Which antigen it targets is not known. No quality values exist for individual bases; no much larger clone is one base distant.

Each donor gave one peripheral blood draw, around 0.12 L on average, collected into heparinised tubes. Using a panel that included CD45RO, CCR7, CD25, CD127, CD95 and CD27, naive, central memory, regulatory and stem cell-like memory CD4+ T cells were sorted on a BD FACSAria II. Every sorted population had a purity above 95%. PBMCs were isolated immediately by Lymphoprep density gradient centrifugation and stained directly without culture. To minimize batch effects, samples were stained and sorted in pairs, one healthy donor with one patient per experiment. The CDR3 sequence holds 13 residues, the cysteine and phenylalanine included. Left in the record is the CDR3 DNA by itself, 39 bases read in frame from the first base. A distance of 12 bases separates the germline ends of V and J, which lose 7 bases and 3 bases respectively. CDR1 and CDR2 are read off the germline V gene as SGHTA and FQGNSA. The High Capacity cDNA Reverse Transcription Kit was used to reverse transcribe all of the isolated RNA, meaning that expressed TCRB transcripts were what got sequenced. Deep immunoSEQ sequencing was performed on naive, central memory and regulatory T cell samples, with an average of roughly 3.6 million total reads per sample. Sorted cells were lysed in RLT buffer, and RNA was extracted using DNase-treated RNeasy Micro or Mini kits according to cell number. Each cell subset was processed separately to prevent cross-contamination, with patient and healthy donor samples processed together. The immunoSEQ multiplex PCR was used to amplify TCRB sequences from cDNA, generating 87-bp fragments that spanned the CDR3 region. Amplicons were sequenced on the Illumina HiSeq platform. The paper's data handling went like this. Synthetic template baselines were used to correct PCR bias computationally, reads within Hamming distance 2 were collapsed together, and singletons that could not be merged were discarded. By aligning reads against IMGT, V, D and J genes, CDR3 length, and insertions or deletions at six rearrangement sites were assigned. Within each subset, clonotype counts were normalized to sorted cell number, after which true diversity and Gini coefficients were computed with the tcR R package. The overlap coefficient, calculated on TCRB nucleotide sequences, was used to measure repertoire sharing. Out-of-frame TCRB sequences from naive cells were analyzed to stand in for the pre-selection repertoire. What TCRdb holds here is the immuneACCESS table cut down to in-frame rearrangements. Part of the clones is not present; checked against another copy, under half of the missing clones reflect an unresolved V gene, and the others are unexplained. D and trimming come from the DNA, and the V and J calls and clone size come from that table. Counted in this sample were 250,000 to 350,000 clones; roughly 13% of them appeared once. The ten largest account for about 0.016% of the sample.

Summary of the overall study and its limitations: At VDJ recombination sites, type 1 diabetes patients had fewer insertions and more deleted nucleotides, which implies abnormalities in thymic rearrangement. Because small numbers of individuals were included in the HLA sub-analyses, any influence of HLA type on TCRB rearrangement was left unresolved. Type 1 diabetes patients showed a moderate but significant shortening of TCRB CDR3 length in all four CD4+ subsets. Naive, central memory and regulatory TCRB repertoires appeared to be more similar among patients than among healthy donors. Shorter templates might be favored by PCR, yet because patient and control samples were amplified and corrected together, any such skew would affect both groups equally. Because cDNA was sequenced instead of genomic DNA, highly expressing activated cells could be over-represented, though the groups showed no difference in activation or CD3 levels.

The chain employs TRBV7-2 and TRBJ1-2; the D gene is possibly TRBD1, with 5 bases matching. Sequenced: naive CD4+ T cells from blood. Explained via the paper, the cell subset or site label denotes: true naive CD4+ T cells. The sequence derives from a man aged 30 to 39 with type 1 diabetes. The nucleotide sequence is given as TGTGCCAGCACCGCGGGACGGGACTATGGCTACACCTTC. Translation gives CASTAGRDYGYTF.